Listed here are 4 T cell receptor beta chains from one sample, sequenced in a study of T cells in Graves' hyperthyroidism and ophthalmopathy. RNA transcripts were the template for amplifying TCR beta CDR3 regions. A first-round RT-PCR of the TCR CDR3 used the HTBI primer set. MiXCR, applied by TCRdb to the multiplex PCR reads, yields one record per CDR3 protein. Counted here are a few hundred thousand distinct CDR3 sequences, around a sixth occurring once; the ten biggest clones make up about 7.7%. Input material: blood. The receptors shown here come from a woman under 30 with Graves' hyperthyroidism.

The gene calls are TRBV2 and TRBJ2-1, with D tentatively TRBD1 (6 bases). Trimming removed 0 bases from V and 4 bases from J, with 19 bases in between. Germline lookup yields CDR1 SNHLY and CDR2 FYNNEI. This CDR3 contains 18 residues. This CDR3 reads CASSEARLWTDGYNEQFF. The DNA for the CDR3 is TGTGCCAGCAGTGAAGCGAGGCTGTGGACAGATGGTTACAATGAGCAGTTCTTC.

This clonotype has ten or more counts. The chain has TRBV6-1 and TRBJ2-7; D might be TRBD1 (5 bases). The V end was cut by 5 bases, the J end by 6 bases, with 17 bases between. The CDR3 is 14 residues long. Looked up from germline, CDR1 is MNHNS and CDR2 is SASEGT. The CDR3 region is CASSPAEVGREQYF. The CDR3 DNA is TGTGCCAGCAGTCCCGCCGAAGTGGGGCGCGAGCAGTACTTC.

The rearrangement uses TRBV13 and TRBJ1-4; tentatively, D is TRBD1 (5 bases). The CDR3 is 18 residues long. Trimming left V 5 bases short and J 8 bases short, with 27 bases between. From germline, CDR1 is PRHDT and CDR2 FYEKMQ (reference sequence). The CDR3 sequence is CASSQDSMVRRGNEKLFF. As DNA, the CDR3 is TGTGCCAGCAGCCAAGATTCAATGGTGCGAAGGGGTAACGAAAAACTGTTTTTT.

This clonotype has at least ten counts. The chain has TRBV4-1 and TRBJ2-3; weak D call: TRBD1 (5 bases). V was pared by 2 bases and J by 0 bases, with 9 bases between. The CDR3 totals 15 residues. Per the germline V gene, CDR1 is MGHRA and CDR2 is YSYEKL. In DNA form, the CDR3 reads TGCGCCAGCAGCCAACGAACAGGAAGCACAGATACGCAGTATTTT. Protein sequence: CASSQRTGSTDTQYF.